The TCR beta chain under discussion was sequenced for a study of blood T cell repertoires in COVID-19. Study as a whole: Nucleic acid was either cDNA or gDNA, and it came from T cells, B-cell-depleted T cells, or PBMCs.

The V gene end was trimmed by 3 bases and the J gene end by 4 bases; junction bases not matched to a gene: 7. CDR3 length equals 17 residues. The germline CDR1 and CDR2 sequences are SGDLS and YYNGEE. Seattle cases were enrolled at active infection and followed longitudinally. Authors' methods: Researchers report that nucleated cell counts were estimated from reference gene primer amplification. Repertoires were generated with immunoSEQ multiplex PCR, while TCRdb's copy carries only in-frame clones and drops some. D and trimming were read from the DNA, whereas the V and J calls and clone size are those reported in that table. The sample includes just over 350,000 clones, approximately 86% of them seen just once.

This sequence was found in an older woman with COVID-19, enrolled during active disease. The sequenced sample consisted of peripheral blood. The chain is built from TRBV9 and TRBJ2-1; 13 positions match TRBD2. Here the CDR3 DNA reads TGTGCCAGCAGCGAGGGTACTAGCGGGGGGGCGTACAATGAGCAGTTCTTC. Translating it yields CASSEGTSGGAYNEQFF.